This T cell receptor (beta chain) appears in the sequencing data of a study of CXCR3-negative and CXCR3-positive naive CD8 T cells. Study conclusions and caveats: CXCR3-positive naive cells carried more hydrophobic TRB CDR3s than CXCR3-negative naive cells did. In naive cells, CXCR3-negative and CXCR3-positive subsets had similar TRBV-TRBJ usage; memory cells differed.

To note about this clonotype: Antigen specificity is unknown.

Investigators sorted each CD8+ T cell subset in triplicate, taking hundreds of thousands of cells each time. The libraries of TRB cDNA were prepared using 5' RACE with UMI labels. From its re-call of the 5' RACE reads, TCRdb lists each CDR3 protein once, without DNA. In all, the sample yields some 110,000 distinct CDR3 sequences. CDR3 length equals 14 residues. The sequenced sample was naive CXCR3+ CD8+ T cells from blood. Sample subset: CD45RO-CCR7+CD27+CD95- naive CD8+ T cells expressing CXCR3 (TNR3+). V gene TRBV12-3 or TRBV12-4 combines with J gene TRBJ1-2; TCRdb's D call of TRBD1 is untestable without DNA. This TCR was recovered from a human donor in good health. Some clones in this sample may be carry-over from other donors' samples. CDR3 sequence: CASSIRQFNYGYTF.